This T cell receptor (beta chain) derives from a study of blood T cell repertoires in COVID-19. For the study at large: Italy, Spain and the United States were the sources of the convalescent and acute COVID-19 samples. Sources were T cells, B-cell-depleted T cells, or PBMCs; the material itself was cDNA or gDNA.

Authors' data handling: Scientists estimated how many nucleated cells there were by amplifying reference gene primers. Clones were read by immunoSEQ multiplex PCR, and TCRdb kept only the in-frame ones, dropping some. V and J calls and clone size are those listed in that table; D and trimming were worked out from the DNA. The sample holds some 100,000 clones; 88% are singletons and the top ten take around 2.1%. This clone was observed a single time. Germline CDR1 SGHRS, CDR2 YFSETQ. The CDR3 runs to 13 residues. V shed 0 bases and J 10 bases; nucleotides not matched to a gene: 3. Seattle participants joined during active infection and were tracked over time.

The clonotype comes from a man between 50 and 59 years old with COVID-19, enrolled during active disease. Sequences were obtained from peripheral blood. The chain combines TRBV5-1 with TRBJ2-1; 8 positions agree with TRBD1. The CDR3 loop is CASSLGTGYEQFF. The CDR3 DNA reads as TGCGCCAGCAGCTTGGGGACAGGGTACGAGCAGTTCTTC.